One TCR beta chain is described in this entry. As yet, its antigen is unknown. If patients had autoimmune disease history or systemic immunosuppression, they were excluded. CDR1 and CDR2 (germline): SEHNR, FQNEAQ (reference sequence). The CDR3 is made up of 15 amino acids. V shed 5 bases and J 2 bases; nucleotides not matched to a gene: 5. This sample stems from a study of OX40 agonist ivuxolimab in advanced cancers. On the study more broadly: As their treatment, patients were administered ivuxolimab, an agonistic anti-OX40 (CD134) antibody.

Study conclusions and caveats: Both blood CD4+ and CD8+ T cells showed clonal growth by week 6 at 0.1 to 3.0 mg/kg. CD8+ T cells were the subset that, on average, had more expanded clones than CD4+.

Libraries were prepared by immunoSEQ multiplex PCR; TCRdb keeps only in-frame clonotypes and omits some of them. The sample lists tens of thousands of clones; over 70% were seen once. The chain is built from TRBV7-9 and TRBJ2-1; 8 nucleotides align to TRBD1. The sample here was CD4+ or CD8+ T cells sorted from blood, taken in a trial of the OX40 agonist ivuxolimab. This sequence was found in an adult with an advanced solid tumor such as melanoma, head and neck, liver or kidney cancer. CDR3 sequence: CASSVAGGPYNEQFF. CDR3 in DNA: TGTGCCAGCAGCGTGGCAGGGGGCCCCTACAATGAGCAGTTCTTC. Combining the CDR3 with reference TRBV7-9 and TRBJ2-1 gives the whole variable domain DTGVSQNPRHKITKRGQNVTFRCDPISEHNRLYWYRQTLGQGPEFLTYFQNEAQLEKSRLLSDRFSAERPKGSFSTLEIQRTEQGDSAMYLCASSVAGGPYNEQFFGPGTRLTVL.